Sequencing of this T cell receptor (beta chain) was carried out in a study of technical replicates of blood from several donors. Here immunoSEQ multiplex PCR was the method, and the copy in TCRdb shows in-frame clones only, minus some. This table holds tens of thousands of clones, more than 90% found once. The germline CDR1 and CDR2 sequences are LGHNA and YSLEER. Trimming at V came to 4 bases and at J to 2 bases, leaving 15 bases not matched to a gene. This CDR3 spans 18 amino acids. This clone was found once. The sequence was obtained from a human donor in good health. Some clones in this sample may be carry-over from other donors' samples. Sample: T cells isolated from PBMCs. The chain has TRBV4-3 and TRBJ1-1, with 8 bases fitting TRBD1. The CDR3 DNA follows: TGCGCCAGCAGCCTAAGGGCTCCGGGACAGGTGTTTAACACTGAAGCTTTCTTT. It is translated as CASSLRAPGQVFNTEAFF.